This T cell receptor beta chain is drawn from a study of OX40 agonist ivuxolimab in advanced cancers. For the study at large: The patients received agonistic anti-OX40 (CD134) antibody ivuxolimab. Three patients, one with hepatocellular carcinoma and two with cutaneous melanoma, responded partially.

There are 15 residues in the CDR3. V was shortened by 1 base and J by 7 bases, with 13 bases between the two germline ends. Per the germline V gene, CDR1 is SGHVS and CDR2 is FNYEAQ. Assay: immunoSEQ multiplex PCR; the TCRdb copy retains only in-frame clones and omits some. The sample lists 22,000 or so clones, 85% to 90% occurring once. To note about this clone: What it binds is unknown.

The study, taken as a whole, reports: Clonal expansion in partial responders at 0.1-3.0 mg/kg ranked among the lowest. On average, a greater number of expanded clones characterised CD8+ T cells relative to CD4+.

Sequences were derived from CD4+ or CD8+ T cells sorted from blood, sampled in a trial of the OX40 agonist ivuxolimab. The chain carries TRBV7-6 and TRBJ2-2; D is possibly TRBD2 (5 bases). This clonotype originated in an adult with an advanced solid tumor such as melanoma, head and neck, liver or kidney cancer. As DNA, the CDR3 is TGTGCCAGCAGCTTAGTATCGGACTTCGGCGGGGAGCTGTTTTTT. Translated: CASSLVSDFGGELFF. The variable domain in full, with the rest retrieved from reference TRBV7-6 and TRBJ2-2, is GAGVSQSPRYKVTKRGQDVALRCDPISGHVSLYWYRQALGQGPEFLTYFNYEAQQDKSGLPNDRFSAERPEGSISTLTIQRTEQRDSAMYRCASSLVSDFGGELFFGEGSRLTVL.